This TCR beta chain came from a study of blood T cell repertoires in COVID-19. After removal of 5 bases from V and 3 bases from J, the junction contained 4 bases not matched to a gene. The CDR3 extends over 14 amino acids. CDR1 is MDHEN, CDR2 SYDVKM, per germline. TCRdb's copy holds only in-frame clones and misses some; the assay was immunoSEQ multiplex PCR. The table has under 200,000 clones, 80% to 90% seen once; the top ten hold 2% to 2.5%. This chain connects TRBV28 to TRBJ2-3, with 8 bases matching TRBD2. The clonotype was recovered from an elderly woman with acute or convalescent COVID-19. Sequences were obtained from peripheral blood. This chain's CDR3 is CASSTGLVTDTQYF. For the CDR3, the DNA is TGTGCCAGCAGTACGGGACTAGTGACAGATACGCAGTATTTT.